This paragraph reports one T cell receptor (beta chain). Antigen: not known. The data belong to a study of CD8+ T cells in alopecia areata. Study in general: Each day, treated patients took oral tofacitinib twice, at 5 to 10 mg per dose. Whole-study results and caveats: In scalp samples, resident alphabeta T cells of normal skin are also sequenced. Compared with mice, patients displayed less clear TCR sharing, possibly for HLA-related reasons.

The sequencing template was cDNA reverse transcribed from extracted RNA. Produced via immunoSEQ multiplex PCR; TCRdb's table is partial and in-frame only. The sample lists 140,000 to 150,000 clones; 51% were seen once. CDR1 and CDR2 (germline): SQVTM, ANQGSEA. The CDR3 contains 14 residues. Losses at the gene ends were 7 bases for V and 3 bases for J; bases not matched to a gene: 9. The sample was CD4+ T cells sorted from blood, taken at week 0. The J gene is TRBJ2-3, the V gene TRBV29-1; 8 bases agree with TRBD1. The source is a human donor with alopecia areata. The CDR3 here is CSAMDRAVTDTQYF. The CDR3 bases are TGCAGCGCTATGGACAGGGCGGTGACAGATACGCAGTATTTT.